The 22 T cell receptor beta chains presented below share a single source sample, sequenced in a study of Graves' ophthalmopathy and Graves' hyperthyroidism. Scientists amplified the TCR beta CDR3 regions from RNA transcripts. HTBI-primed RT-PCR formed the first round, and a multiplex PCR formed the second. TCRdb fed the multiplex PCR reads into MiXCR, producing one record per CDR3 protein. Of about 740,000 distinct CDR3 sequences listed, approximately 40% are singletons. The sequenced sample was peripheral blood. The receptor set was obtained from an adult man with Graves' ophthalmopathy.

This sequence joins TRBV10-2 and TRBJ1-4, with D unresolved. CDR1 and CDR2 (germline): WSHSY, SAAADI. Trimming pared 0 bases from V and 7 bases from J, leaving 6 bases between. CDR3 size: 13 residues. The CDR3 DNA is TGCGCCAGCAGTGAGTCAGGGCGTGAAAAACTGTTTTTT. Translating gives CASSESGREKLFF.

This clonotype was seen many times. V gene TRBV7-9 combines with J gene TRBJ1-1; unclear D gene. Germline V gene sequence: CDR1 SEHNR, CDR2 FQNEAQ (reference sequence). This CDR3 has 13 residues. The V end was cut by 3 bases, the J end by 4 bases, with 9 bases between. CDR3 amino acids: CASSFAAGTEAFF. CDR3 sequence (DNA): TGTGCCAGCAGCTTCGCTGCGGGCACTGAAGCTTTCTTT.

The table lists this clonotype with many counts. This sequence joins TRBV10-3 and TRBJ2-7; TRBD1 matches 9 bases. V lost 7 bases and J lost 4; bases outside the gene matches: 8. Germline values: CDR1 ENHRY, CDR2 SYGVKD. The CDR3 is 14 residues long. The CDR3 spells CAITPGQGTYEQYF. The DNA for the CDR3 is TGTGCCATCACCCCGGGACAGGGTACGTACGAGCAGTACTTC.

This clonotype appeared a few times. The gene calls are TRBV5-6 and TRBJ2-5, with a weak D call TRBD2 (6 bases). Trimming shortened V by 5 bases and J by 2 bases, and 10 bases separated the two germline ends. The CDR3 is 13 residues long. Germline V gives CDR1 SGHDT, CDR2 YYEEEE. In nucleotides, the CDR3 is TGTGCCAGCAGGGCGGGGCGTCAAGAGACCCAGTACTTC. Protein sequence: CASRAGRQETQYF.

This clonotype appeared many times. The chain is built from TRBV20-1 and TRBJ1-1; D might be TRBD1 (6 bases). Germline CDR1 is DFQATT and CDR2 is SNEGSKA (reference sequence). The CDR3 totals 12 residues. Trimming stripped 5 bases from V and 4 bases from J, with 11 bases between. The CDR3 DNA is TGCAGTGCTCAGGGGACGGGCACTGAAGCTTTCTTT. It is translated as CSAQGTGTEAFF.

This clonotype was seen repeatedly, ten times or more. This chain joins TRBV7-9 and TRBJ1-1; a weak D match, TRBD1 (5 bases). The V gene's germline CDR1 is SEHNR and CDR2 FQNEAQ (reference sequence). Trimming shortened V by 1 base and J by 3 bases, and 9 bases separated the two germline ends. There are 14 residues in the CDR3. CDR3 sequence reads: CASSLDRGDTEAFF. As DNA, the CDR3 is TGTGCCAGCAGCTTAGACCGGGGGGACACTGAAGCTTTCTTT.

This clonotype was detected many times. V is TRBV20-1 and J is TRBJ2-6; 7 nucleotides agree with TRBD1. Germline V CDR1 and CDR2: DFQATT, SNEGSKA (reference sequence). This CDR3 is 14 amino acids long. The V and J ends lost 5 bases and 2 bases, in that order; junction bases with no gene match: 3. CDR3 protein: CSAVTGTGANVLTF. In nucleotides, the CDR3 is TGCAGTGCTGTGACAGGGACTGGGGCCAACGTCCTGACTTTC.

This clonotype was observed many times. This chain connects TRBV12-3 or TRBV12-4 to TRBJ2-7, with D perhaps matching TRBD1 (6 bases). This CDR3 is 13 amino acids long. The V and J ends lost 6 bases and 5 bases respectively, with 14 bases between them. The CDR3 here is CASRTNRDDEQYF. The CDR3 DNA reads TGTGCCAGCAGGACAAACAGGGATGACGAGCAGTACTTC.

CDR3: CASSLGGTSISYEQYF. In nucleotides, the CDR3 is TGTGCCAGCAGCTTAGGTGGGACTAGCATCTCCTACGAGCAGTACTTC. This chain links TRBV7-9 with TRBJ2-7; TRBD2 aligns across 9 bases. The CDR3 spans 16 residues. The germline V gene encodes CDR1 SEHNR and CDR2 FQNEAQ (reference sequence). Germline trimming cut 1 base from V and 0 bases from J; bases unmatched to any gene: 4.

This clonotype was recorded only once. The rearrangement joins TRBV15 to TRBJ1-2, with D perhaps matching TRBD1 (5 bases). Between the trimmed V and J ends, which lost 3 bases and 8 bases, there was a span of 16 bases. The CDR3 sequence is 14 residues long. Germline CDR1 is LNHNV and CDR2 is YYDKDF (reference sequence). CDR3 protein: CATSSVGDSQGYTF. The CDR3, as DNA: TGTGCCACCAGCAGCGTTGGGGACTCCCAAGGCTACACCTTC.

This clonotype came up once. The chain carries TRBV7-9 and TRBJ1-4, with 9 bases identical to TRBD1. Germline V CDR1 and CDR2: SEHNR, FQNEAQ (reference sequence). V trimming: 5 bases; J trimming: 3 bases; junction bases outside the gene matches: 10. This CDR3 is built from 17 residues. CDR3 in amino acids: CASSPGQGASANEKLFF. CDR3 sequence (DNA): TGTGCCAGCAGCCCGGGACAGGGAGCATCAGCTAATGAAAAACTGTTTTTT.

J is TRBJ2-2 and V is TRBV25-1; 9 bases map to TRBD1. The junction had 2 bases not matched to a gene; V was cut back by 8 bases and J by 4 bases. Germline CDR1 and CDR2: MGHDK and SYGVNS. The CDR3 spans 13 residues. CDR3 in DNA: TGTGCCAGCGGGACAGGGAGCACCGGGGAGCTGTTTTTT. This codes for CASGTGSTGELFF.

The chain uses TRBV24-1 and TRBJ2-6, with D perhaps given as TRBD1 or TRBD2 (5 bases each). The CDR3 consists of 16 residues. Germline V gives CDR1 KGHDR, CDR2 SFDVKD. The ends were cut back, 2 bases at V and 4 bases at J, with 11 bases in the middle. The CDR3 nucleotides are TGTGCCACCAGTGATTCCGGGGCTGCGGGGGCCAACGTCCTGACTTTC. Translation gives CATSDSGAAGANVLTF.

Many counts were recorded for this clonotype. The chain employs TRBV7-2 and TRBJ1-5, with 9 bases aligning to TRBD1. Germline V lookup: CDR1 SGHTA, CDR2 FQGNSA. The trim removed 3 bases at V and 5 bases at J, leaving 2 bases unmatched. The CDR3 runs to 14 residues. CDR3 residues: CASSFDRGDQPQHF. In DNA form, the CDR3 reads TGTGCCAGCAGCTTCGACAGGGGGGATCAGCCCCAGCATTTT.

This clonotype was found a few times. The V call is TRBV19, the J call TRBJ2-5, with D hard to call. V was trimmed by 3 bases and J by 2 bases, leaving 13 bases between them. CDR1 is LNHDA, CDR2 SQIVND, per germline (reference sequence). This CDR3 is built from 15 residues. CDR3 nucleotide sequence: TGTGCCAGTAGTATCGCCGGCAGCGAACAAGAGACCCAGTACTTC. This encodes CASSIAGSEQETQYF. The variable domain in full, with the rest retrieved from reference TRBV19 and TRBJ2-5, is DGGITQSPKYLFRKEGQNVTLSCEQNLNHDAMYWYRQDPGQGLRLIYYSQIVNDFQKGDIAEGYSVSREKKESFPLTVTSAQKNPTAFYLCASSIAGSEQETQYFGPGTRLLVL.

The chain is built from TRBV25-1 and TRBJ1-6; possibly TRBD1 for D (6 bases). Trimming removed 6 bases from V and 0 bases from J, with 9 bases in between. Looked up from germline, CDR1 is MGHDK and CDR2 is SYGVNS. The CDR3 runs to 15 residues. The CDR3 region has the DNA TGTGCCAGCAGAAAACAGGGCTCCTATAATTCACCCCTCCACTTT. As protein: CASRKQGSYNSPLHF.

This clonotype was counted a few times. The rearrangement uses TRBV9 and TRBJ2-5; 10 positions match TRBD1. Per the germline V gene, CDR1 is SGDLS and CDR2 is YYNGEE. Losses at the gene ends were 2 bases for V and 2 bases for J; bases not matched to a gene: 6. The CDR3 is 16 amino acids. The DNA for the CDR3 is TGTGCCAGCAGCGTCCCGGGACAGGGGTTTCAAGAGACCCAGTACTTC. It encodes CASSVPGQGFQETQYF.

This sequence joins TRBV15 and TRBJ1-3, with D hard to call. The CDR3 is 15 amino acids. Trimming removed 0 bases from V and 2 bases from J, with 8 bases in between. The V gene's germline CDR1 is LNHNV and CDR2 YYDKDF (reference sequence). This CDR3 is CATSRERAAGNTIYF. In DNA form, the CDR3 reads TGTGCCACCAGCAGAGAGAGGGCTGCTGGAAACACCATATATTTT. The whole variable domain, filled in from reference TRBV15 and TRBJ1-3, reads DAMVIQNPRYQVTQFGKPVTLSCSQTLNHNVMYWYQQKSSQAPKLLFHYYDKDFNNEADTPDNFQSRRPNTSFCFLDIRSPGLGDTAMYLCATSRERAAGNTIYFGEGSWLTVV.

This clonotype was seen more than once but under ten times. The chain combines TRBV7-9 with TRBJ1-2, with D maybe TRBD1 (5 bases). The germline CDR1 and CDR2 sequences are SEHNR and FQNEAQ (reference sequence). The ends were cut back, 3 bases at V and 2 bases at J, with 13 bases in the middle. This CDR3 has 15 residues. The CDR3 coding sequence is TGTGCCAGCAGCTTGGGGCAGGCCCAAAACTATGGCTACACCTTC. Amino acids: CASSLGQAQNYGYTF.

This clonotype was seen many times. The chain combines TRBV7-9 with TRBJ1-1; perhaps TRBD1 as D (6 bases). The CDR3 is 13 residues long. V was cut by 5 bases and J by 7 bases, with 14 bases left in between. Looked up from germline, CDR1 is SEHNR and CDR2 is FQNEAQ (reference sequence). CDR3: CASSLLGQHEAFF. In nucleotides, the CDR3 is TGTGCCAGCAGCCTTCTAGGACAGCATGAAGCTTTCTTT.

The sample holds a few counts of this clonotype. This chain joins TRBV12-3 or TRBV12-4 and TRBJ2-6; D call uncertain. Trimming stripped 4 bases from V and 3 bases from J, with 19 bases between. This CDR3 region has 18 residues. CDR3 loop: CASSSVDRRSGGANVLTF. The CDR3 DNA reads as TGTGCCAGCAGTTCAGTAGATCGCAGGTCTGGTGGGGCCAACGTCCTGACTTTC.

This chain uses TRBV9 with TRBJ1-2; 8 positions agree with TRBD1. The V gene's germline CDR1 is SGDLS and CDR2 YYNGEE. V was pared by 3 bases and J by 7 bases, with 8 bases of the junction left unmatched. This CDR3 is built from 14 residues. Here the CDR3 DNA reads TGTGCCAGCAGCGACCGGGACAGGAAAGGTGGCTACACCTTC. It codes for CASSDRDRKGGYTF.